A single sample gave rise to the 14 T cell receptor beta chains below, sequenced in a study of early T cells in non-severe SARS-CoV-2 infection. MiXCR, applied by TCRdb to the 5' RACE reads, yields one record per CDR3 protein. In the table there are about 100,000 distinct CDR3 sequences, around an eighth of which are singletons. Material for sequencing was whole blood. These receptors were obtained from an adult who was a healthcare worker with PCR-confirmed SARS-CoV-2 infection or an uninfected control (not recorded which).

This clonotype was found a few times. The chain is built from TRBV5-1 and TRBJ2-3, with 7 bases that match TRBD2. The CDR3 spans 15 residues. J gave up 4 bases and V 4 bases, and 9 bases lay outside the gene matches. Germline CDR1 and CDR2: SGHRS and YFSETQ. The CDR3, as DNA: TGCGCCAGCAGCCTGGGGCGGGGAGGGGCAGATACGCAGTATTTT. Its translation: CASSLGRGGADTQYF. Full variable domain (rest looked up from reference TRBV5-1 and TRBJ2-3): KAGVTQTPRYLIKTRGQQVTLSCSPISGHRSVSWYQQTPGQGLQFLFEYFSETQRNKGNFPGRFSGRQFSNSRSEMNVSTLELGDSALYLCASSLGRGGADTQYFGPGTRLTVL.

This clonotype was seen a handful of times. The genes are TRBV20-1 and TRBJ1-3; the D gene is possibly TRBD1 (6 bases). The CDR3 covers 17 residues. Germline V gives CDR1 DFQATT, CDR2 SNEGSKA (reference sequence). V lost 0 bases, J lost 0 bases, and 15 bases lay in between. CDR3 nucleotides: TGCAGTGCTAGAGATGTACAGGGAACACTCTCTGGAAACACCATATATTTT. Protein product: CSARDVQGTLSGNTIYF.

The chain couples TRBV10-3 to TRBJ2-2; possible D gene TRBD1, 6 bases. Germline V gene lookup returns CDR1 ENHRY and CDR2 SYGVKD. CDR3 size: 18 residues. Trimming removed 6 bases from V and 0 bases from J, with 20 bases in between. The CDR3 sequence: CAIRRTSQGSANTGELFF. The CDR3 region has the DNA TGTGCCATCAGAAGGACCTCCCAGGGGTCCGCGAACACCGGGGAGCTGTTTTTT.

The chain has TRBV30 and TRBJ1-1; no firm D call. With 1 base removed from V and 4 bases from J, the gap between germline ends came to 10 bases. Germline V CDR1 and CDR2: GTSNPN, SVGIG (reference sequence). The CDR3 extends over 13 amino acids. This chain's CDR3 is CAWSDYEGTEAFF. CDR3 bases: TGTGCCTGGAGTGACTATGAGGGCACTGAAGCTTTCTTT.

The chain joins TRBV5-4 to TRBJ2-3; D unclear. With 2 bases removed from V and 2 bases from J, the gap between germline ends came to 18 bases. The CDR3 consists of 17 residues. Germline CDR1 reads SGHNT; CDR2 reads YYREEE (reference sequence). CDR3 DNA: TGTGCCAGCAGCTTCCGGATTACGCCCTTCTCCACAGATACGCAGTATTTT. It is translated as CASSFRITPFSTDTQYF. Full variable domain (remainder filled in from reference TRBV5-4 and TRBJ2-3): ETGVTQSPTHLIKTRGQQVTLRCSSQSGHNTVSWYQQALGQGPQFIFQYYREEENGRGNFPPRFSGLQFPNYSSELNVNALELDDSALYLCASSFRITPFSTDTQYFGPGTRLTVL.

The CDR3 here is CSVRTSGFTDTQYF. The CDR3 DNA is TGCAGCGTTAGGACTAGCGGATTCACAGATACGCAGTATTTT. The rearrangement links TRBV29-1 to TRBJ2-3; 10 nucleotides agree with TRBD2. The CDR3 length is 14 residues. The ends lost 5 bases at V and 2 bases at J; junction bases unmatched: 4. Per germline, CDR1 SQVTM and CDR2 ANQGSEA.

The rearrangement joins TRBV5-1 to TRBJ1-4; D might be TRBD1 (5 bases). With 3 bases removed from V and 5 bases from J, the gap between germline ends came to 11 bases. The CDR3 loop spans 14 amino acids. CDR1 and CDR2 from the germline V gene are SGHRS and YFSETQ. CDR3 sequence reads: CASSSGTENEKLFF. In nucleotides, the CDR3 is TGCGCCAGCAGCTCCGGGACGGAAAATGAAAAACTGTTTTTT.

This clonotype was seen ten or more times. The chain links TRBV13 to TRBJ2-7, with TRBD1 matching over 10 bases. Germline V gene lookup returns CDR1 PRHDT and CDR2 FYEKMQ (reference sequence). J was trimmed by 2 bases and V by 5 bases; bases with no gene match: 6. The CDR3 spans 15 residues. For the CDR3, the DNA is TGTGCCAGCAGCCCAGGGACAGGGGCTCCCTACGAGCAGTACTTC. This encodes CASSPGTGAPYEQYF. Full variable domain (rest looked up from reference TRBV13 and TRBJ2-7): AAGVIQSPRHLIKEKRETATLKCYPIPRHDTVYWYQQGPGQDPQFLISFYEKMQSDKGSIPDRFSAQQFSDYHSELNMSSLELGDSALYFCASSPGTGAPYEQYFGPGTRLTVT.

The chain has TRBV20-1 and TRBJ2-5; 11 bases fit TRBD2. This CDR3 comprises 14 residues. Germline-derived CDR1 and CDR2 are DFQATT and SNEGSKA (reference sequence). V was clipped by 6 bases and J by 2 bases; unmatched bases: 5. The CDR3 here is CSATLAGGQETQYF. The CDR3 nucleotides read TGCAGTGCAACTCTAGCGGGGGGACAAGAGACCCAGTACTTC.

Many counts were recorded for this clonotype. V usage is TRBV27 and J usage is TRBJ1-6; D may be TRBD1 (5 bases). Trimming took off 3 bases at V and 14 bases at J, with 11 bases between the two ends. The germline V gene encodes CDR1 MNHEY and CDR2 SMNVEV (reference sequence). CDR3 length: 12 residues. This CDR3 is CASSFWGASLHF. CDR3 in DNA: TGTGCCAGCAGTTTTTGGGGCGCCTCCCTCCACTTT.

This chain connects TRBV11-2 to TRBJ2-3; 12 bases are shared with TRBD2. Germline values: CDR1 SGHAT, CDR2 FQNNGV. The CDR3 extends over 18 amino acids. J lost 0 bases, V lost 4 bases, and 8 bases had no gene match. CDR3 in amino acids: CASSSGLAGPSSTDTQYF. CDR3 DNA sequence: TGTGCCAGCAGCTCGGGACTAGCGGGCCCCTCTAGCACAGATACGCAGTATTTT.

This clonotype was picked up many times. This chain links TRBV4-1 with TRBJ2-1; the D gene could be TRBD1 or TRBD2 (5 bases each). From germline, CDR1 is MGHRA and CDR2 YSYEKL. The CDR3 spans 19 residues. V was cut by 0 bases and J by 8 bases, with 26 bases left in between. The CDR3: CASSQDGDQGASGPDEQFF. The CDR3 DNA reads TGCGCCAGCAGCCAAGATGGGGACCAGGGAGCATCTGGCCCCGATGAGCAGTTCTTC.

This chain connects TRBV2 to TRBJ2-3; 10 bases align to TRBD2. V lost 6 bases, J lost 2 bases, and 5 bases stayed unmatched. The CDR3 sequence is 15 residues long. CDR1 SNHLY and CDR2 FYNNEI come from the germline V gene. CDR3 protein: CASRRTSGSTDTQYF. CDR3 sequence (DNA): TGTGCCAGCAGACGGACTAGCGGCTCCACAGATACGCAGTATTTT.

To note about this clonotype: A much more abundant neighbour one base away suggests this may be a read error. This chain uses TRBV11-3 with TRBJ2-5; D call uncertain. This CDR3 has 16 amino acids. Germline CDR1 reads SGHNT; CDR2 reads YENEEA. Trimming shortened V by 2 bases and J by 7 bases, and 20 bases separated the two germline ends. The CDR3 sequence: CASSLCGGKELGTQYF. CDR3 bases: TGTGCCAGCAGCTTATGCGGCGGAAAAGAGTTAGGGACCCAGTACTTC.